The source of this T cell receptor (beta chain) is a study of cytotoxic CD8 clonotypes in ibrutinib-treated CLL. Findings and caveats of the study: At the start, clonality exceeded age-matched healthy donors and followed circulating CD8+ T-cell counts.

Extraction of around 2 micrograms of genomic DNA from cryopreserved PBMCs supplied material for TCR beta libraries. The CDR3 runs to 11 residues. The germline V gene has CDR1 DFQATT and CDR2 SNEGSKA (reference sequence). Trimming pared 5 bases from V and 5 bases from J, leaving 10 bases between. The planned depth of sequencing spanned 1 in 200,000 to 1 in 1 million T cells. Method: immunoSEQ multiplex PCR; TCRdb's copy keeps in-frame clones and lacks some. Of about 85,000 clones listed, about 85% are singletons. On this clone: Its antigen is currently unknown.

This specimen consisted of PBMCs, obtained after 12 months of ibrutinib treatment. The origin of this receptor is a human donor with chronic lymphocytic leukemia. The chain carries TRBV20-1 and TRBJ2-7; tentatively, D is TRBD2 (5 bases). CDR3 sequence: CSAGRPDEQYF. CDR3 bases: TGCAGTGCTGGGAGACCGGACGAGCAGTACTTC.